The sequence of this TCR beta chain was determined in a study of human T cells and chemical hapten exposure. Study outcomes and limitations: DPC sensitization left the count of TCRs above 1 in 1000 unchanged. Compared to controls, expanded TCRs made significantly more large clusters of similar CDR3s.

This CDR3 comprises 18 residues. The germline V gene encodes CDR1 MNHEY and CDR2 SVGAGI. Unmatched junction bases numbered 12, after V lost 0 bases and J lost 2 bases. MiXCR, applied by TCRdb to the RACE reads, yields one record per CDR3 protein. The sample carries some 71,000 distinct CDR3 sequences, over 8.5% recorded once. The sample's time point: patch test 3, about 24 weeks after DPC sensitization. Treatment defined: therapeutic diphenylcyclopropenone sensitization with weekly scalp DPC. Donors, patients with alopecia ranging from 18 to 70 years old and judged suitable for DPC, provided samples. The table lists this clonotype with a few counts. Its antigen is unknown.

This chain links TRBV6-5 with TRBJ1-1, with 7 bases that match TRBD1. This sequence originates from a woman aged 45-59 years with alopecia areata. Some clones in this sample may be carry-over from other donors' samples. The specimen comprised whole blood, sampled in connection with sensitization to the hapten diphenylcyclopropenone (DPC). CDR3: CASSYSMIAGQSNTEAFF. CDR3 DNA sequence: TGTGCCAGCAGTTACTCGATGATCGCGGGACAGAGTAACACTGAAGCTTTCTTT.